The 18 T cell receptor beta chains presented below share a single source sample, sequenced in a study of siplizumab effects on memory and regulatory T cells. The data were produced by immunoSEQ multiplex PCR, yet TCRdb's version contains in-frame clones alone and is incomplete. The sample shows 95,000 to 100,000 clones, 80% to 95% of them seen only once. Sequencing was done on a sample of non-Treg CD4+ T cells sorted from blood. These receptor sequences come from a human donor in good health.

The V gene is TRBV30, the J gene TRBJ1-4; 7 bases agree with TRBD1. The germline V gene encodes CDR1 GTSNPN and CDR2 SVGIG (reference sequence). This CDR3 contains 15 residues. V shed 0 bases and J 5 bases; nucleotides not matched to a gene: 6. CDR3 in DNA: TGTGCCTGGAGTGTAATACGACAGGGAAATGAAAAACTGTTTTTT. Translating it yields CAWSVIRQGNEKLFF.

The chain carries TRBV11-2 and TRBJ2-7; the match to TRBD2 covers 7 bases. Germline V lookup: CDR1 SGHAT, CDR2 FQNNGV. The trim removed 5 bases at V and 2 bases at J, leaving 12 bases unmatched. The CDR3 is 16 residues long. This CDR3 is CASSQKNSGSAYEQYF. The CDR3 DNA is TGTGCCAGCAGCCAAAAAAATAGCGGGTCCGCCTACGAGCAGTACTTC.

The chain joins TRBV18 to TRBJ2-7, with 7 bases identical to TRBD2. This CDR3 comprises 16 residues. J gave up 5 bases and V 5 bases, and 15 bases lay outside the gene matches. Germline V lookup: CDR1 KGHSH, CDR2 LQKENI. The CDR3 DNA reads TGTGCCAGCTCAATTTTCGGCGGGAGAGTCGATCACGAGCAGTACTTC. This gives the protein CASSIFGGRVDHEQYF. The variable domain in full, with the rest retrieved from reference TRBV18 and TRBJ2-7, is NAGVMQNPRHLVRRRGQEARLRCSPMKGHSHVYWYRQLPEEGLKFMVYLQKENIIDESGMPKERFSAEFPKEGPSILRIQQVVRGDSAAYFCASSIFGGRVDHEQYFGPGTRLTVT.

The V call is TRBV11-3, the J call TRBJ2-1, with 13 bases identical to TRBD2. The CDR3 is 17 amino acids. The germline gives CDR1 SGHNT, CDR2 YENEEA. Trimming cost V 3 bases and J 7 bases; bases outside gene matches: 9. CDR3 residues: CASSLGRGTSGMNEQFF. CDR3 nucleotides: TGTGCCAGCAGCTTGGGCCGTGGGACTAGCGGGATGAATGAGCAGTTCTTC.

The rearrangement links TRBV19 to TRBJ1-3, with a weak D call TRBD1 (5 bases). With 7 bases removed from V and 2 bases from J, the gap between germline ends came to 12 bases. The germline V gene has CDR1 LNHDA and CDR2 SQIVND (reference sequence). The CDR3 is 14 amino acids. CDR3 nucleotide sequence: TGTGCCAGTAACTCGGGACCCACTGGAAACACCATATATTTT. Translated: CASNSGPTGNTIYF.

The V gene is TRBV5-5, the J gene TRBJ2-7; 8 nucleotides align to TRBD2. Germline V CDR1 and CDR2: SGHKS, YYEKEE (reference sequence). Trimming at V came to 5 bases and at J to 3 bases, leaving 10 bases not matched to a gene. CDR3 length: 15 amino acids. CDR3 loop: CASSYQAGAIYEQYF. Written as DNA, the CDR3 is TGTGCCAGCAGTTACCAAGCGGGAGCTATCTACGAGCAGTACTTC. The complete variable domain, with remaining parts taken from reference TRBV5-5 and TRBJ2-7, reads DAGVTQSPTHLIKTRGQQVTLRCSPISGHKSVSWYQQVLGQGPQFIFQYYEKEERGRGNFPDRFSARQFPNYSSELNVNALLLGDSALYLCASSYQAGAIYEQYFGPGTRLTVT.

This sequence joins TRBV27 and TRBJ2-7; 7 bases fit TRBD2. V shed 6 bases, J shed 4 bases, and the junction held 12 bases outside the gene matches. The CDR3 runs to 15 residues. Germline loops: CDR1 MNHEY, CDR2 SMNVEV (reference sequence). Written as DNA, the CDR3 is TGTGCCAGCAGGTTCCTTGGGGAGGGCGAATACGAGCAGTACTTC. This sequence encodes CASRFLGEGEYEQYF.

The CDR3 DNA is TGTGCCAGTACCAAAGGTACAGGCTACTCTGGAAACACCATATATTTT. It yields the protein CASTKGTGYSGNTIYF. The V call is TRBV19, the J call TRBJ1-3; tentatively, D is TRBD1 (5 bases). There are 16 residues in the CDR3. V was cut by 7 bases and J by 0 bases, with 16 bases left in between. Germline values: CDR1 LNHDA, CDR2 SQIVND (reference sequence).

This chain uses TRBV6-1 with TRBJ1-2; D unclear. This CDR3 is 12 amino acids long. Germline V gives CDR1 MNHNS, CDR2 SASEGT. V lost 5 bases to trimming and J lost 7 bases, with 11 bases between them. In DNA, the CDR3 is TGTGCCAGCAGTTATTCGGACGGTGGCTACACCTTC. This sequence encodes CASSYSDGGYTF.

The CDR3 here is CASSPSTGAEALYNEQFF. In nucleotides, the CDR3 is TGTGCCAGCAGCCCCTCGACAGGGGCCGAGGCCCTGTACAATGAGCAGTTCTTC. The chain uses TRBV7-2 and TRBJ2-1; 8 bases map to TRBD1. V was pared by 5 bases and J by 4 bases, with 16 bases of the junction left unmatched. CDR1 and CDR2 from the germline V gene are SGHTA and FQGNSA. The CDR3 consists of 18 residues.

This chain connects TRBV30 to TRBJ1-3; D perhaps matches TRBD1 (5 bases). Trimming stripped 2 bases from V and 0 bases from J, with 14 bases between. Germline lookup yields CDR1 GTSNPN and CDR2 SVGIG (reference sequence). This CDR3 is 16 amino acids long. CDR3 loop: CAWSRGDPSSGNTIYF. Here the CDR3 DNA reads TGTGCCTGGAGTCGAGGGGATCCTAGCTCTGGAAACACCATATATTTT.

The CDR3 DNA sequence: TGTGCCAGCAAAATCGACAGGGCGGAGACCCAGTACTTC. This translates into CASKIDRAETQYF. V is TRBV2 and J is TRBJ2-5, with TRBD1 matching 7 bases. The ends lost 7 bases at V and 5 bases at J; junction bases unmatched: 7. Germline assignment: CDR1 SNHLY and CDR2 FYNNEI. The CDR3 is 13 residues long.

This chain links TRBV2 with TRBJ1-5; the match to TRBD1 covers 11 bases. Per germline, CDR1 SNHLY and CDR2 FYNNEI. After removal of 5 bases from V and 8 bases from J, the junction contained 8 bases not matched to a gene. The CDR3 length is 15 residues. CDR3 sequence: CASSRDRGTVEPQHF. CDR3 DNA: TGTGCCAGCAGTCGGGACAGGGGGACCGTAGAGCCCCAGCATTTT.

This clone was counted a single time. The V and J genes are TRBV19 and TRBJ2-3, with D possibly being TRBD2 (6 bases). The CDR3 length is 16 residues. V lost 4 bases and J lost 6, with 20 bases in between. Germline V gene sequence: CDR1 LNHDA, CDR2 SQIVND (reference sequence). The CDR3 DNA reads TGTGCCAGTAGTACCTCCACGGGAGCAGGATATGATACGCAGTATTTT. It codes for CASSTSTGAGYDTQYF.

V is TRBV7-3 and J is TRBJ2-5; 7 bases line up with TRBD2. Germline CDR1 is SGHTA and CDR2 is FQGTGA. The CDR3 spans 14 residues. V dropped 1 base and J dropped 4; count of bases not matched to a gene: 3. The CDR3 DNA reads as TGTGCCAGCAGCTTAAGGGCGGGAGCAGAGACCCAGTACTTC. It encodes CASSLRAGAETQYF.

The CDR3 DNA is TGCAGCGTTGATTCCCTCACTGAAGCTTTCTTT. Translating it yields CSVDSLTEAFF. This chain uses TRBV29-1 with TRBJ1-1, with D hard to call. Germline V gene data show CDR1 as SQVTM and CDR2 as ANQGSEA. This CDR3 comprises 11 residues. The V gene lost 3 bases and the J gene lost 4 bases, with 6 bases spanning the gap.

DNA of the CDR3: TGTGCCTGGAGTGTATCGGGGCTGGATGGCTACACCTTC. Its protein is CAWSVSGLDGYTF. The chain joins TRBV30 to TRBJ1-2; TRBD1 might be the D (5 bases). The germline V gene has CDR1 GTSNPN and CDR2 SVGIG (reference sequence). Trimming took off 0 bases at V and 6 bases at J, with 11 bases between the two ends. This CDR3 region has 13 residues. The full variable domain, its missing parts supplied by reference TRBV30 and TRBJ1-2, is SQTIHQWPATLVQPVGSPLSLECTVEGTSNPNLYWYRQAAGRGLQLLFYSVGIGQISSEVPQNLSASRPQDRQFILSSKKLLLSDSGFYLCAWSVSGLDGYTFGSGTRLTVV.

The gene calls are TRBV6-6 and TRBJ1-1; D uncertain. The CDR3 spans 13 residues. Between the trimmed V and J ends, which lost 6 bases and 4 bases, there was a span of 12 bases. Germline V gene sequence: CDR1 MNHNY, CDR2 SVGAGI (reference sequence). The CDR3 DNA reads as TGTGCCAGCAGACCCGAAGGGTTCACTGAAGCTTTCTTT. It encodes CASRPEGFTEAFF.